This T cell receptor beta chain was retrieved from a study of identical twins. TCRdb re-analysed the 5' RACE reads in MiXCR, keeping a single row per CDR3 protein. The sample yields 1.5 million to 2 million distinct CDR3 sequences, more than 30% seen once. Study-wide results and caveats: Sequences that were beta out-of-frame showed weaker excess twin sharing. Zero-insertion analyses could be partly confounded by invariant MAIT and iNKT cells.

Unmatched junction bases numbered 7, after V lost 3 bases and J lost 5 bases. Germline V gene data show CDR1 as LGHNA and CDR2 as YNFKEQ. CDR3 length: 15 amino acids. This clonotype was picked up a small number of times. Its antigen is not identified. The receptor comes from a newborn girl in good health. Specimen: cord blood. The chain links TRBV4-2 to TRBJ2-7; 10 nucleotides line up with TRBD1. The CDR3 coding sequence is TGTGCCAGCAGCCAGGCGGACAGGGGGATGAACGAGCAGTACTTC. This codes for CASSQADRGMNEQYF.